Each of the 30 T cell receptor beta chains below was sequenced from the same sample in a study of T-cell reconstitution after alpha-beta-depleted transplantation in children. TCRbeta library preparation incorporated unique molecular identifiers. Each CDR3 protein is one row after TCRdb ran MiXCR on the PCR reads. The table lists about 480,000 distinct CDR3 sequences, approximately 12% of them singletons. The input for sequencing was PBMCs from the stem cell graft donor, taken from the stem cell graft. These receptors were taken from a human donor who donated a stem cell graft to a child with combined immunodeficiency.

This clonotype was seen a handful of times. The V call is TRBV13, the J call TRBJ2-3; 16 bases are a match to TRBD2. Germline lookup yields CDR1 PRHDT and CDR2 FYEKMQ (reference sequence). The V gene end was trimmed by 5 bases and the J gene end by 3 bases; junction bases not matched to a gene: 5. This CDR3 has 17 amino acids. The CDR3 DNA sequence: TGTGCCAGCAGCGGGACTAGCGGGGGGGCGGCGACAGATACGCAGTATTTT. The encoded protein is CASSGTSGGAATDTQYF.

This rearrangement joins TRBV5-1 to TRBJ2-1, with a weak D call TRBD2 (7 bases). Germline lookup yields CDR1 SGHRS and CDR2 YFSETQ. The CDR3 consists of 16 residues. The V and J ends lost 0 bases and 2 bases respectively, with 12 bases between them. CDR3 DNA sequence: TGCGCCAGCAGCTTGGTAACCGGGGGGCCCTACAATGAGCAGTTCTTC. Translation gives CASSLVTGGPYNEQFF.

This clonotype was detected only a few times. V gene TRBV7-9 combines with J gene TRBJ2-1, with D tentatively TRBD2 (5 bases). V lost 0 bases and J lost 7, with 10 bases in between. This CDR3 has 14 amino acids. The V gene's germline CDR1 is SEHNR and CDR2 FQNEAQ (reference sequence). DNA of the CDR3: TGTGCCAGCAGCTTAGCGGGAGACGTTAATGAGCAGTTCTTC. Translating it yields CASSLAGDVNEQFF.

This clonotype has a handful of counts. The chain carries TRBV11-2 and TRBJ2-1; 8 nucleotides agree with TRBD1. Germline V lookup: CDR1 SGHAT, CDR2 FQNNGV. V was clipped by 4 bases and J by 5 bases; unmatched bases: 7. CDR3 length equals 15 residues. In nucleotides, the CDR3 is TGTGCCAGCAGCTCGCATGGACAGGGACACAATGAGCAGTTCTTC. It is translated as CASSSHGQGHNEQFF.

This clonotype was seen a few times. J is TRBJ2-3 and V is TRBV18, with 8 bases aligning to TRBD2. The CDR3 totals 13 residues. The ends lost 6 bases at V and 4 bases at J; junction bases unmatched: 3. Germline V lookup: CDR1 KGHSH, CDR2 LQKENI. For the CDR3, the DNA is TGTGCCAGCTCCGGGGGGGGCCCAGATACGCAGTATTTT. Translating gives CASSGGGPDTQYF.

This chain connects TRBV11-1 to TRBJ2-7; D may correspond to TRBD1 or TRBD2 (5 bases each). V lost 5 bases and J 0 bases, leaving 14 bases between the germline ends. Germline V gives CDR1 SGHAT, CDR2 FQDESV (reference sequence). This CDR3 has 15 residues. The CDR3 region has the DNA TGTGCCAGCAGCCCCTATGGTGGGACCTCCTACGAGCAGTACTTC. Its translation is CASSPYGGTSYEQYF.

This clonotype showed up just a few times. The chain uses TRBV7-8 and TRBJ2-5; 7 nucleotides line up with TRBD1. This CDR3 region has 14 residues. Trimming cost V 1 base and J 10 bases; bases outside gene matches: 9. CDR1 and CDR2 (germline): SGHVS, FQNEAQ. The CDR3 spells CASSLGGQFRDQYF. The DNA for the CDR3 is TGTGCCAGCAGCTTAGGGGGACAGTTCCGTGACCAGTACTTC. The full variable domain, completed using reference TRBV7-8 and TRBJ2-5, is GAGVSQSPRYKVAKRGQDVALRCDPISGHVSLFWYQQALGQGPEFLTYFQNEAQLDKSGLPSDRFFAERPEGSVSTLKIQRTQQEDSAVYLCASSLGGQFRDQYFGPGTRLLVL.

The chain's CDR3 is CSAGTSNTDTQYF. The CDR3 DNA follows: TGCAGTGCCGGGACTAGTAACACAGATACGCAGTATTTT. The chain uses TRBV20-1 and TRBJ2-3, with 8 bases matching TRBD2. V gave up 6 bases and J gave up 2 bases; unmatched junction bases: 4. Germline assignment: CDR1 DFQATT and CDR2 SNEGSKA (reference sequence). The CDR3 consists of 13 residues.

There are a few counts of this clonotype. The chain uses TRBV4-1 and TRBJ2-7, with D perhaps TRBD2 (6 bases). The germline V and J ends were trimmed by 2 bases and 9 bases, with 17 bases remaining between them. The CDR3 consists of 14 residues. From germline, CDR1 is MGHRA and CDR2 YSYEKL. The CDR3 sequence: CASSQSREHEAQYF. The CDR3 bases are TGCGCCAGCAGCCAATCCCGGGAGCACGAGGCGCAGTACTTC.

This clonotype came up many times. This chain links TRBV7-8 with TRBJ2-7; 12 nucleotides agree with TRBD2. Germline trimming cut 4 bases from V and 0 bases from J; bases unmatched to any gene: 7. The CDR3 runs to 17 residues. From germline, CDR1 is SGHVS and CDR2 FQNEAQ. The CDR3 protein is CASSYRTSGRTSYEQYF. The DNA for the CDR3 is TGTGCCAGCAGCTATCGAACTAGCGGGAGGACCTCCTACGAGCAGTACTTC.

In its sample, this clonotype was seen many times. The chain joins TRBV27 to TRBJ1-4; D gene unclear. Trimming left V 4 bases short and J 6 bases short, with 9 bases between. There are 13 residues in the CDR3. Looked up from germline, CDR1 is MNHEY and CDR2 is SMNVEV (reference sequence). The CDR3 sequence: CASSSGGDEKLFF. In DNA form, the CDR3 reads TGTGCCAGCAGTTCCGGAGGCGATGAAAAACTGTTTTTT. Full variable domain (rest looked up from reference TRBV27 and TRBJ1-4): EAQVTQNPRYLITVTGKKLTVTCSQNMNHEYMSWYRQDPGLGLRQIYYSMNVEVTDKGDVPEGYKVSRKEKRNFPLILESPSPNQTSLYFCASSSGGDEKLFFGSGTQLSVL.

The table lists this clonotype with a few counts. The chain employs TRBV12-3 or TRBV12-4 and TRBJ2-7; D unresolved. The CDR3 is made up of 15 amino acids. With 0 bases removed from V and 1 base from J, the gap between germline ends came to 10 bases. As DNA, the CDR3 is TGTGCCAGCAGTTTAGCCTTTGGGCCGTCCTACGAGCAGTACTTC. Encoded protein: CASSLAFGPSYEQYF.

For this clonotype: The conserved final phenylalanine or tryptophan is absent from the CDR3, which likely points to a read error. The chain uses TRBV29-1 and TRBJ2-2, with D tentatively TRBD1 or TRBD2 (5 bases each). This CDR3 spans 16 amino acids. The V end was cut by 0 bases, the J end by 4 bases, with 15 bases between. Germline assignment: CDR1 SQVTM and CDR2 ANQGSEA. The CDR3 reads CSVEETGRRSTGELFY. Written as DNA, the CDR3 is TGCAGCGTTGAAGAGACGGGGCGCAGGTCCACCGGGGAGCTGTTTTAT.

V and J are TRBV6-5 and TRBJ2-2, with TRBD2 identical over 11 bases. The CDR3 runs to 16 residues. Losses at the gene ends were 2 bases for V and 9 bases for J; bases not matched to a gene: 8. Germline V gene lookup returns CDR1 MNHEY and CDR2 SVGAGI. The CDR3 bases are TGTGCCAGCAGTTACAGGGGACTAGCGGTGGGAAGGGAGCTGTTTTTT. Translating gives CASSYRGLAVGRELFF.

This clonotype was observed many times. V is TRBV12-3 or TRBV12-4 and J is TRBJ1-2; 7 bases match TRBD1. The CDR3 sequence is 16 residues long. After removal of 6 bases from V and 4 bases from J, the junction contained 14 bases not matched to a gene. The CDR3 DNA reads TGTGCCAGCAGGGGTCTTGGGGACAGCGACATCTATGGCTACACCTTC. The encoded protein is CASRGLGDSDIYGYTF.

The rearrangement links TRBV12-3 or TRBV12-4 to TRBJ2-5, with 7 bases fitting TRBD1. Trimming at V came to 6 bases and at J to 5 bases, leaving 12 bases not matched to a gene. The CDR3 is 15 amino acids. As DNA, the CDR3 is TGTGCCAGCAGCGCGACAGGGCCTCCTCGGGAGACCCAGTACTTC. Its protein is CASSATGPPRETQYF.

Here the CDR3 DNA reads TGTGCCACCAGTGATCCGTTTGAGTCCAATGAGCAGTTCTTC. Translation: CATSDPFESNEQFF. The rearrangement uses TRBV24-1 and TRBJ2-1; D uncertain. The CDR3 runs 14 residues. Germline values: CDR1 KGHDR, CDR2 SFDVKD. Trimming removed 3 bases at V and 6 bases at J, with 11 bases between.

The rearrangement links TRBV3-1 to TRBJ1-2, with D uncertain. From germline, CDR1 is LGHDT and CDR2 YNNKEL (reference sequence). V was pared by 0 bases and J by 3 bases, with 5 bases between. The CDR3 extends over 13 amino acids. In DNA form, the CDR3 reads TGTGCCAGCAGCCAAGACAGTTACTATGGCTACACCTTC. Translated: CASSQDSYYGYTF.

The J gene is TRBJ2-1, the V gene TRBV20-1, with D unresolved. Trimming pared 6 bases from V and 4 bases from J, leaving 16 bases between. The CDR3 sequence is 14 residues long. Germline V gene lookup returns CDR1 DFQATT and CDR2 SNEGSKA (reference sequence). CDR3 loop: CSAAKGLAYNEQFF. CDR3 DNA sequence: TGCAGTGCCGCGAAGGGCCTCGCTTACAATGAGCAGTTCTTC.

This chain's CDR3 is CSVVLIEENIQYF. As DNA, the CDR3 is TGCAGCGTTGTGCTCATTGAGGAAAACATTCAGTACTTC. This chain links TRBV29-1 with TRBJ2-4; D uncertain. Germline CDR1 and CDR2: SQVTM and ANQGSEA. This CDR3 contains 13 residues. V lost 4 bases to trimming and J lost 5 bases, with 12 bases between them. The full variable domain, rest sourced from reference TRBV29-1 and TRBJ2-4, is SAVISQKPSRDICQRGTSLTIQCQVDSQVTMMFWYRQQPGQSLTLIATANQGSEATYESGFVIDKFPISRPNLTFSTLTVSNMSPEDSSIYLCSVVLIEENIQYFGAGTRLSVL.

This clonotype was recorded at least ten times. This sequence joins TRBV5-1 and TRBJ1-1; D unresolved. The CDR3 contains 14 residues. Germline CDR1 SGHRS, CDR2 YFSETQ. The germline V and J ends were trimmed by 3 bases and 4 bases, with 13 bases remaining between them. CDR3 coding DNA: TGCGCCAGCAGCTCCTCGGGGTCATCCACTGAAGCTTTCTTT. Its protein product is CASSSSGSSTEAFF. Supplemented by reference TRBV5-1 and TRBJ1-1, the full variable domain reads KAGVTQTPRYLIKTRGQQVTLSCSPISGHRSVSWYQQTPGQGLQFLFEYFSETQRNKGNFPGRFSGRQFSNSRSEMNVSTLELGDSALYLCASSSSGSSTEAFFGQGTRLTVV.

The gene calls are TRBV6-6 and TRBJ2-7; D not certain. The germline gives CDR1 MNHNY, CDR2 SVGAGI (reference sequence). This CDR3 region has 12 residues. V lost 5 bases, J lost 7 bases, and 12 bases lay in between. Here the CDR3 reads CASSTEVREQYF. The CDR3 DNA follows: TGTGCCAGCAGTACCGAAGTGCGGGAGCAGTACTTC.

This clonotype was seen at least ten times. The CDR3 region is CASSLTGGDQPQHF. In DNA form, the CDR3 reads TGCGCCAGCAGCTTAACAGGGGGCGACCAGCCCCAGCATTTT. The V gene is TRBV5-1, the J gene TRBJ1-5, with 9 bases identical to TRBD1. The length of the CDR3 is 14 residues. With 2 bases clipped from V and 7 bases from J, the junction kept 4 bases outside the gene matches. Germline assignment: CDR1 SGHRS and CDR2 YFSETQ.

This clonotype was seen repeatedly, ten times or more. V gene TRBV12-3 or TRBV12-4 combines with J gene TRBJ2-3; 9 nucleotides line up with TRBD1. This CDR3 comprises 15 residues. V lost 2 bases to trimming and J lost 5 bases; unmatched junction nucleotides: 5. CDR3 sequence (DNA): TGTGCCAGCAGTTTAATGGGACAGGGACAAGATACGCAGTATTTT. Amino acid sequence: CASSLMGQGQDTQYF.

The sample holds a few counts of this clonotype. J is TRBJ1-2 and V is TRBV4-3; tentatively, D is TRBD1 (6 bases). V gave up 1 base and J gave up 1 base, with 10 bases separating them. This CDR3 comprises 15 residues. Germline CDR1 and CDR2: LGHNA and YSLEER. CDR3 nucleotide sequence: TGCGCCAGCAGCCAAGGCAGGGGCCTTAACTATGGCTACACCTTC. Amino acids: CASSQGRGLNYGYTF.

This clonotype was counted a few times. The chain uses TRBV7-2 and TRBJ2-1; D is ambiguous. Germline CDR1 and CDR2: SGHTA and FQGNSA. Deletions cut 6 bases from V and 9 bases from J, with 18 bases between. This CDR3 comprises 14 residues. The CDR3 loop is CASSPGRPTGEQFF. The CDR3 DNA reads as TGTGCCAGCAGTCCCGGGCGCCCTACGGGTGAGCAGTTCTTC.

As concerns this clonotype: One base away lies a much larger clone, so this may be a sequencing read error. The CDR3 nucleotides are TGTGCCAGCATTGAATACGTATCCTACGAGCAGTACTTC. Its translation: CASIEYVSYEQYF. V usage is TRBV25-1 and J usage is TRBJ2-7; D is uncertain. Germline-derived CDR1 and CDR2 are MGHDK and SYGVNS. The CDR3 extends over 13 amino acids.

The rearrangement joins TRBV12-3 or TRBV12-4 to TRBJ1-5, with TRBD1 matching 7 bases. This CDR3 spans 14 amino acids. With V trimmed by 3 bases and J by 5 bases, 4 bases remained unmatched. The CDR3 region has the DNA TGTGCCAGCAGTTTGGACAGGAGGGATCAGCCCCAGCATTTT. This translates into CASSLDRRDQPQHF.

In this sample, this clonotype turned up a few times. CDR3 sequence reads: CASSHSGGLQETQYF. Written as DNA, the CDR3 is TGTGCCAGCAGTCACAGCGGGGGCCTCCAAGAGACCCAGTACTTC. The chain combines TRBV6-1 with TRBJ2-5; 8 nucleotides agree with TRBD2. V lost 5 bases to trimming and J lost 1 base; unmatched junction nucleotides: 6. Germline V lookup: CDR1 MNHNS, CDR2 SASEGT. This CDR3 has 15 residues.

A few counts support this clonotype. J is TRBJ2-5 and V is TRBV19, with D hard to call. Germline values: CDR1 LNHDA, CDR2 SQIVND (reference sequence). V was pared by 5 bases and J by 7 bases, with 17 bases between. CDR3 length: 14 residues. Written as DNA, the CDR3 is TGTGCCAGTAGTGATGGGCTCGTGGGATGGACCCAGTACTTC. This sequence encodes CASSDGLVGWTQYF.